The T cell receptor (beta chain) described here comes from a study of T cells in localized non-small cell lung cancer. Study-level results: Heterogeneity is still possible, as just one tumor region was sequenced.

The CDR3 runs to 14 residues. Germline assignment: CDR1 LNHDA and CDR2 SQIVND (reference sequence). Deletions cut 3 bases from V and 4 bases from J, with 12 bases between. This clone was observed a few times. Its antigen is currently unknown. Profiling relied on immunoSEQ multiplex PCR, and the TCRdb table lists in-frame clones only, not all of them. The table lists 45,000 to 65,000 clones, around 81% of them singletons. The receptor's source is a woman aged 40-69 years with stage II lung adenocarcinoma. This rearrangement joins TRBV19 to TRBJ2-5; D uncertain. The sample was PBMCs, taken before any cancer treatment. Written as DNA, the CDR3 is TGTGCCAGTAGTATTAAGGCCCAGAGAGAGACCCAGTACTTC. This encodes CASSIKAQRETQYF.